The clone carrying this T cell receptor beta chain was found many times. Its specificity is not known. The CDR3 end lies 3 residues beyond the end of the read and is filled in from the germline J gene. This entry belongs to a study of T cell clonality in common variable immunodeficiency. The study's findings and limits: Reportedly, TCR beta sequences from common variable immunodeficiency showed fewer deletions and N-nucleotide insertions. What drives increased CVID clonality needs T cell subpopulation sequencing.

Patients and controls were mostly of Caucasian heritage. Per germline, CDR1 SGHTA and CDR2 FQGNSA. V lost 5 bases and J lost 1, with 8 bases in between. The length of the CDR3 is 13 residues. TCRdb's table, derived via immunoSEQ multiplex PCR, lists solely in-frame clones and lacks some. Found here are approximately 52,000 clones, no singletons; the ten largest cover around 3.2%. This sequence joins TRBV7-2 and TRBJ2-5; D unresolved. This clonotype originated in a person aged 18-69 years in good health. The sample comprised peripheral blood mononuclear cells. CDR3 in amino acids: CASSIELQETQYF. The sequenced CDR3 bases are TGTGCCAGCAGCATTGAACTCCAAGAGACC.